This TCR beta chain stems from a study of T cell repertoires in cytomegalovirus infection. This CDR3 comprises 13 residues. The ends were cut back, 4 bases at V and 4 bases at J, with 8 bases in the middle. Per the germline V gene, CDR1 is SGHTA and CDR2 is FQGNSA. This clonotype was observed many times. What it recognizes is unknown. TCRdb re-analysed the reads in MiXCR, keeping a single row per CDR3 protein. The table shows about 310,000 distinct CDR3 sequences, with more than 20% occurring only once. Source: cultured PBMCs, taken from culture after CMV antigen stimulation. The origin of this receptor is a human donor in good health (CMV status not recorded). Some clones in this sample may be carry-over from other donors' samples. J is TRBJ1-5 and V is TRBV7-2; unclear D gene. The CDR3 bases are TGTGCCAGCAGCTCCATTTGGAATCAGCCCCAGCATTTT. Its protein is CASSSIWNQPQHF.